Listed below are T cell receptor beta chains from one sample, sequenced in a study of tumor and adjacent non-tumor tissue in lung cancer. One entry per CDR3 protein, called by TCRdb with MiXCR from the multiplex PCR reads. The sample consists of over 130,000 distinct CDR3 sequences, around two thirds of them appearing once. Sequencing was carried out using lung tumor tissue. These receptors were obtained from a man aged 55 to 70 with small cell lung cancer. Each CDR3 is given with its conserved first and last residue. Fields, in order: J gene, V gene, D gene, clone size, CDR3 DNA, CDR3 protein. D genes are given only for firm matches. Clone size appears in some rows only: once, few, many, or a class for an expanded clone.

J: TRBJ1-6; V: TRBV28; D: .; size: .; DNA: TGTGCCAGCCATCCACCATCAGACGGACTAAATTCACCCCTCCACTTT; CDR3: CASHPPSDGLNSPLHF
J: TRBJ2-3; V: TRBV11-2; D: .; size: .; DNA: TGTGCCAGGAGCTTAGGGCAGGGGCGCATGGATACACAGTATTTT; CDR3: CARSLGQGRMDTQYF
J: TRBJ2-1; V: TRBV5-1; D: TRBD2; size: .; DNA: TGCGCCACCCAACCGGGACTAGCGAACTACAATGAGCAGTTCTTC; CDR3: CATQPGLANYNEQFF
J: TRBJ2-5; V: TRBV11-2; D: TRBD1; size: .; DNA: TGTGCCAGAAGCTTAGACAGGGGGTGCAGAGAGACCAAGTACTTC; CDR3: CARSLDRGCRETKYF
J: TRBJ1-1; V: TRBV20-1; D: .; size: many; DNA: TGCAGTGCTATCCCCAGTTTGAACACTGAAGCTTTCTTT; CDR3: CSAIPSLNTEAFF
J: TRBJ2-3; V: TRBV5-4; D: .; size: .; DNA: TGTGCCAGCAGCACTGGTGTGTATAGTACAGATACGCAGTATTTT; CDR3: CASSTGVYSTDTQYF
J: TRBJ1-5; V: TRBV6-2/TRBV6-3; D: TRBD1; size: .; DNA: TGTGTCAGCAGTTTGGGACAGGGTCCAAATCAGCCCCAGCATTTT; CDR3: CVSSLGQGPNQPQHF
J: TRBJ2-1; V: TRBV6-1; D: TRBD2; size: many; DNA: TGTGCCAGCACCCGACTAGCGGGCGTGGTCAATGAGCAGTTCTTC; CDR3: CASTRLAGVVNEQFF
J: TRBJ1-4; V: TRBV20-1; D: .; size: many; DNA: TGCAGTGCTAGAGTGTGGGGGACTAATGAAAAACTGTTTTTT; CDR3: CSARVWGTNEKLFF
J: TRBJ2-1; V: TRBV12-3/TRBV12-4; D: TRBD2; size: few; DNA: TGTGCCAGCAGTTTCCGACTAGCGGGAGTGGGAGATGAGCAGTTCTTC; CDR3: CASSFRLAGVGDEQFF
J: TRBJ2-7; V: TRBV4-1; D: TRBD2; size: .; DNA: TGCGCCAGCAGCCCAAAGGGATTAGCGGGATTGAGGAGCTCCTATCAGTACTTC; CDR3: CASSPKGLAGLRSSYQYF
J: TRBJ2-5; V: TRBV20-1; D: .; size: many; DNA: TGCAGTGCTTACCAGGGGATCGGGGAGACCCAGTACTTC; CDR3: CSAYQGIGETQYF
J: TRBJ1-1; V: TRBV20-1; D: .; size: .; DNA: TGCAGTGGCATGATCGACACTGAATCTTTCTTT; CDR3: CSGMIDTESFF
J: TRBJ2-7; V: TRBV5-6; D: TRBD1; size: .; DNA: TGTACCAGCAGCCTTAAGACAGGGGTACTAGACGAGCAGTACTTC; CDR3: CTSSLKTGVLDEQYF
J: TRBJ2-2; V: TRBV11-2; D: TRBD2; size: .; DNA: TGTGCCAGTAGACTAGCGGGAGCCATCGGGGAGCTTTTTTTT; CDR3: CASRLAGAIGELFF
J: TRBJ1-5; V: TRBV18; D: .; size: .; DNA: TGTGCCAGCTCACCGGATGGGCAGCCCCAGCATTTT; CDR3: CASSPDGQPQHF
J: TRBJ2-1; V: TRBV11-2; D: .; size: .; DNA: TGTGCCAGCAGTTTAGCGGTGAGGACCCCCTACAATGAGCAGTTCTTC; CDR3: CASSLAVRTPYNEQFF
J: TRBJ1-2; V: TRBV6-2/TRBV6-3; D: TRBD1; size: .; DNA: TGTGTCAGTAGTTACTTGAGGACAGGGGTGGACTATGGCTACACCTTC; CDR3: CVSSYLRTGVDYGYTF
J: TRBJ1-4; V: TRBV11-2; D: .; size: .; DNA: TGTGCCAGCAGTTTCCGCGGACTGAATTATGGAAAACTGTTTTTT; CDR3: CASSFRGLNYGKLFF
J: TRBJ1-1; V: TRBV10-3; D: .; size: .; DNA: TGTGCCACCCAAAGCGGGCGCGGAGATGAAGCTTTCTTT; CDR3: CATQSGRGDEAFF
J: TRBJ1-2; V: TRBV6-2/TRBV6-3; D: TRBD1; size: .; DNA: TGTGCCAGCAGTGCCCTCGACAGGGTAAGAAGAGGTGGCTACACCTTC; CDR3: CASSALDRVRRGGYTF
J: TRBJ1-3; V: TRBV5-6; D: .; size: .; DNA: TGTGCCAGCAGTCACGGACGGGACTCTGGAAACACCATATATTTT; CDR3: CASSHGRDSGNTIYF
J: TRBJ2-1; V: TRBV7-3; D: TRBD1; size: .; DNA: TGTGCCAGCAGCCGGACAGGGGGCTCGGCAGGGGGCAATGAGCAGTTCTTC; CDR3: CASSRTGGSAGGNEQFF
J: TRBJ2-7; V: TRBV12-3/TRBV12-4; D: .; size: once; DNA: TGTGCCGGCAGTCCAGGGCGGCCTCCCTACGAGCAGTACTTC; CDR3: CAGSPGRPPYEQYF
J: TRBJ1-4; V: TRBV28; D: .; size: .; DNA: TGTGCCAGCAGTTTAGTTCAGGACCATAATGAAAAACTGTTTTTT; CDR3: CASSLVQDHNEKLFF
J: TRBJ2-7; V: TRBV20-1; D: TRBD1; size: few; DNA: TGCAGTGCTAGTGCAGGACAGGGCATCAACGAGCAGTACTTC; CDR3: CSASAGQGINEQYF
J: TRBJ2-1; V: TRBV11-2; D: .; size: medium-sized; DNA: TGTGCCAGCAGCTTTACCTTTAACAATGAGCAGTTCTTC; CDR3: CASSFTFNNEQFF
J: TRBJ2-1; V: TRBV11-2; D: .; size: .; DNA: TGTGCCAGCAGCGGCCGACTAGTGGGAGGGGGGTACAATGTGCAGTTCTTC; CDR3: CASSGRLVGGGYNVQFF
J: TRBJ2-3; V: TRBV11-2; D: .; size: .; DNA: TGTGCCAGCAGCTCTTATCGGACAGCCAAAACGCAGTATTTT; CDR3: CASSSYRTAKTQYF
J: TRBJ2-7; V: TRBV9; D: .; size: .; DNA: TGTGCCAGCAGCGTAGAGGGGTCGGGTGAGCAGTACTTC; CDR3: CASSVEGSGEQYF
J: TRBJ1-4; V: TRBV5-1; D: .; size: once; DNA: TGCGCCAGCGCCCCTGGACAGACAACTAATGAAAAACTGTTTTTT; CDR3: CASAPGQTTNEKLFF
J: TRBJ2-7; V: TRBV20-1; D: .; size: .; DNA: TGCAGTGCTGCCGTGGGGGGCCGAGACTACCTCTCCTACGTGCAGTACTTC; CDR3: CSAAVGGRDYLSYVQYF
J: TRBJ1-4; V: TRBV12-3/TRBV12-4; D: .; size: once; DNA: TGTGCCAGCACCCCGAGGGCCGGGTTTGAAAAACTGTTATTT; CDR3: CASTPRAGFEKLLF